This T cell receptor (beta chain) was documented in a study of CD8 T cells in Susac syndrome. In the multiple sclerosis control group, patients were treatment-naive and had stable or active relapsing-remitting disease. FACS enriched CD8+ TEMRA cells, while bulk CD8+ and CD4+ were negatively isolated. When the RNA was reverse transcribed, random hexamers were used with an input of roughly 0.5 to 1 ug. Amplification of TCR beta CDR3 spanned 54 Vbeta and 13 Jbeta via immunoSEQ multiplex PCR. TCRdb re-called the immunoSEQ multiplex PCR reads through MiXCR, storing one row per CDR3 protein. Of some 300,000 distinct CDR3 sequences in the sample, over 75% were seen once. Looked up from germline, CDR1 is SGHNT and CDR2 is YYREEE (reference sequence). V gave up 3 bases and J gave up 3 bases, with 9 bases separating them. The length of the CDR3 is 13 residues.

The V gene is TRBV5-4, the J gene TRBJ1-1, with D uncertain. Sample: CD8+ T cells from PBMCs. The clonotype comes from a human donor with multiple sclerosis. The CDR3 here is CASSWDRDTEAFF. CDR3 nucleotide sequence: TGTGCCAGCAGCTGGGATAGGGACACTGAAGCTTTCTTT. Variable domain in full (rest from reference TRBV5-4 and TRBJ1-1): ETGVTQSPTHLIKTRGQQVTLRCSSQSGHNTVSWYQQALGQGPQFIFQYYREEENGRGNFPPRFSGLQFPNYSSELNVNALELDDSALYLCASSWDRDTEAFFGQGTRLTVV.